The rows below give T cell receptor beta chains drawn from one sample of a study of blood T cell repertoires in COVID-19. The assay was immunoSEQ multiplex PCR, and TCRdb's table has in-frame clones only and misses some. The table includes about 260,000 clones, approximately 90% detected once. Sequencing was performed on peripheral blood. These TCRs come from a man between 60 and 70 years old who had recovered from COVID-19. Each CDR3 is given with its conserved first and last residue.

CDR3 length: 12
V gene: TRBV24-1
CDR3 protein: CATSEGPGELFF

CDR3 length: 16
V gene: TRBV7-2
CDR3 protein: CASSPRGGLAGGHQFF

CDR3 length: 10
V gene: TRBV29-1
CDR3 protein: CSGMNTEAFF

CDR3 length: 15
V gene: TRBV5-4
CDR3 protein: CASSPRGLAGGTQYF

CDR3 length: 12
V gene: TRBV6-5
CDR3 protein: CASDETYYEQYF

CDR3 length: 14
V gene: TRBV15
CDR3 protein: CATMILAGGQVQYF

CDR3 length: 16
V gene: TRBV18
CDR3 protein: CASSPDRVHGNEKLFF

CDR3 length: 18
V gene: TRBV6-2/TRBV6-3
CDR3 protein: CASSSTRLAGRSTGELFF

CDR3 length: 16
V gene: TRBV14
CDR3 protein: CASSQNLGALTSGYTF

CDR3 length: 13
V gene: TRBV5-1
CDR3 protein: CASSQPGGEKLFF

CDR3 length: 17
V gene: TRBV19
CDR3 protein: CASSIQGLGSGANVLTF

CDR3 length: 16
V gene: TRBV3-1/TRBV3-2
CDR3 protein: CASSQDLGLFYNEQFF

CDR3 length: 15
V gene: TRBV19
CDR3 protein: CASSGTGAPSDEQYF

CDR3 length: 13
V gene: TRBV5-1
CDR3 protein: CASSLVSNTEAFF

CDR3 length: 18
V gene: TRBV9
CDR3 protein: CASSDHRDIPTSTDTQYF